This is a list of T cell receptor beta chains from one sample in a study of blood T cell repertoires in COVID-19. The method was immunoSEQ multiplex PCR; TCRdb's version includes in-frame clones alone and lacks a portion of them. Among 250,000 to 300,000 clones listed, 86% were seen once. Material for sequencing was peripheral blood. These receptors came from a man younger than 45 with active or convalescent COVID-19. The CDR3 runs from the conserved cysteine through the conserved F or W. A D gene is named only where the DNA matches it firmly. The size entry is marked missing in some rows and otherwise reads once, few, many or a size class.

d_call,v_call,j_call,clone_size,cdr3_aa,cdr3_nt
-,TRBV2,TRBJ2-2,-,CASKLDTGELFF,TGTGCCAGCAAGCTGGACACCGGGGAGCTGTTTTTT
TRBD2,TRBV27,TRBJ2-1,once,CASSSRDYLYNEQFF,TGTGCCAGCAGTAGCCGGGACTACCTATACAATGAGCAGTTCTTC
-,TRBV6-1,TRBJ2-1,-,CASSDHWSSYNEQFF,TGTGCCAGCAGTGATCATTGGAGCTCCTACAATGAGCAGTTCTTC
TRBD2,TRBV7-8,TRBJ2-7,-,CASSLTSGVIKEQYF,TGTGCCAGCAGCTTAACTAGCGGAGTAATTAAGGAGCAGTACTTC
TRBD1,TRBV11-1,TRBJ2-1,-,CASSLGQTYNEQFF,TGTGCCAGCAGTTTGGGACAGACATACAATGAGCAGTTCTTC
-,TRBV18,TRBJ1-1,-,CASSPRENTEAFF,TGTGCCAGCTCACCAAGAGAAAACACTGAAGCTTTCTTT
-,TRBV6-2/TRBV6-3,TRBJ2-4,-,CASSYPGNLAKDIQYF,TGTGCCAGCAGTTACCCGGGAAATCTAGCCAAAGACATTCAGTACTTC
-,TRBV21-1,TRBJ1-5,-,CASTVLPFSPQHF,TGTGCCAGCACCGTTTTACCTTTTAGCCCCCAGCATTTT
TRBD1,TRBV9,TRBJ2-7,once,CASSTGQGAREQYF,TGTGCCAGCAGCACCGGACAGGGGGCGCGAGAGCAGTACTTC
-,TRBV7-8,TRBJ2-3,-,CASSLRERDTQYF,TGTGCCAGCAGCCTAAGGGAGCGGGATACGCAGTATTTT
TRBD2,TRBV4-3,TRBJ2-3,-,CASSPGLATGPDTQYF,TGCGCCAGCAGCCCCGGACTAGCGACGGGCCCAGATACGCAGTATTTT
TRBD1,TRBV30,TRBJ1-5,-,CAWSARDRGNQPQHF,TGTGCCTGGAGCGCCCGAGACAGGGGCAATCAGCCCCAGCATTTT
-,TRBV25-1,TRBJ2-2,-,CASSEFFTGELFF,TGTGCCAGCAGTGAATTCTTTACCGGGGAGCTGTTTTTT
TRBD2,TRBV11-2,TRBJ2-5,-,CASSLAGLASQYF,TGTGCCAGCAGCTTAGCCGGACTAGCGTCCCAGTACTTC
-,TRBV4-3,TRBJ2-3,-,CASSRQDSSTDTQYF,TGCGCCAGCAGCCGACAGGATTCTAGCACAGATACGCAGTATTTT
TRBD2,TRBV9,TRBJ2-1,-,CASSSSTSGGWDEQFF,TGTGCCAGCAGCTCGTCGACTAGCGGGGGGTGGGATGAGCAGTTCTTC
TRBD1,TRBV5-5,TRBJ1-5,-,CASSRDRGNQPQHF,TGTGCCAGCAGCCGCGACAGGGGTAATCAGCCCCAGCATTTT
-,TRBV9,TRBJ2-5,-,CASSVGGGVEETQYF,TGTGCCAGCAGCGTAGGGGGCGGGGTAGAAGAGACCCAGTACTTC
-,TRBV6-2/TRBV6-3,TRBJ1-5,-,CASSRQVQGQPQHF,TGTGCCAGCAGTCGACAGGTTCAGGGGCAGCCCCAGCATTTT
TRBD2,TRBV7-9,TRBJ2-1,-,CASNLAGGFDNEQFF,TGTGCCAGCAACCTGGCGGGGGGGTTCGACAATGAGCAGTTCTTC
TRBD2,TRBV2,TRBJ2-3,-,CASSEIGPSGGDTQYF,TGTGCCAGCAGTGAAATTGGTCCCTCGGGAGGAGATACGCAGTATTTT
-,TRBV6-5,TRBJ2-3,-,CASSYSRSSSTDTQYF,TGTGCCAGCAGTTACTCTCGCAGTTCTAGCACAGATACGCAGTATTTT
-,TRBV3-1/TRBV3-2,TRBJ2-1,-,CASSQVREQFF,TGTGCCAGCAGCCAAGTCAGGGAGCAGTTCTTC
-,TRBV5-1,TRBJ1-1,-,CASSLAGPLNTEAFF,TGCGCCAGCAGCTTGGCTGGCCCCCTGAACACTGAAGCTTTCTTT
TRBD2,TRBV19,TRBJ2-1,-,CASSRASGGALNEQFF,TGTGCCAGTAGTAGGGCTAGCGGGGGGGCGCTCAATGAGCAGTTCTTC
-,TRBV13,TRBJ2-2,-,CASSPGPGTYTGELFF,TGTGCCAGCAGCCCCGGACCCGGGACTTATACCGGGGAGCTGTTTTTT
-,TRBV7-2,TRBJ1-2,many,CASSPGWERGGYTF,TGTGCCAGCAGCCCAGGCTGGGAACGGGGTGGCTACACCTTC
-,TRBV30,TRBJ1-6,-,CAWSRGNSPLHF,TGTGCCTGGAGTAGGGGGAATTCACCCCTCCACTTT
-,TRBV12-3/TRBV12-4,TRBJ2-2,-,CASSRQLTGELFF,TGTGCCAGCAGTCGACAGTTAACCGGGGAGCTGTTTTTT
TRBD1,TRBV7-8,TRBJ1-1,-,CASSQGVFSEAFF,TGTGCCAGCAGTCAGGGGGTATTCTCTGAAGCTTTCTTT
-,TRBV21-1,TRBJ2-7,many,CASVTGGGFCYEQYF,TGTGCCAGCGTGACAGGGGGCGGTTTTTGCTACGAGCAGTACTTC
-,TRBV5-1,TRBJ2-6,once,CASSLGDNRSGANVLTF,TGCGCCAGCAGCTTGGGGGACAACCGTTCTGGGGCCAACGTCCTGACTTTC
TRBD1,TRBV5-1,TRBJ1-6,-,CASSLAGDRGLSPLHF,TGCGCCAGCAGCTTGGCCGGGGACAGGGGGCTCTCACCCCTCCACTTT
-,TRBV2,TRBJ1-4,-,CASARGTNEKLFF,TGTGCCTCGGCGCGGGGAACTAATGAAAAACTGTTTTTT
TRBD1,TRBV2,TRBJ1-5,-,CASSESGRGRPQHF,TGTGCCAGCAGTGAAAGTGGCAGGGGGCGGCCCCAGCATTTT
TRBD2,TRBV27,TRBJ2-7,few,CASSYRTSASEQYF,TGTGCCAGCAGTTATAGGACTAGCGCCTCCGAGCAGTACTTC
-,TRBV27,TRBJ1-4,-,CASSLLRGEKLFF,TGTGCCAGCAGCCTCCTTCGCGGAGAAAAACTGTTTTTT
TRBD1,TRBV24-1,TRBJ1-1,-,CATSDPVDRQNTEAFF,TGTGCCACCAGTGACCCGGTGGACAGGCAGAACACTGAAGCTTTCTTT
-,TRBV29-1,TRBJ2-1,-,CSVEDPRGSGGQFF,TGCAGCGTTGAAGACCCCAGGGGTAGTGGCGGGCAGTTCTTC
TRBD1,TRBV27,TRBJ1-5,few,CASSPDRGNQPQHF,TGTGCCAGCAGCCCGGACAGGGGCAATCAGCCCCAGCATTTT
-,TRBV6-1,TRBJ1-3,-,CASSEVTGHAGNTIYF,TGTGCCAGCAGTGAAGTAACAGGGCATGCTGGAAACACCATATATTTT
TRBD2,TRBV7-2,TRBJ2-7,-,CASSLAGSGTPYEQYF,TGTGCCAGCAGCTTAGCTGGTAGCGGGACCCCCTACGAGCAGTACTTC
TRBD1,TRBV10-2,TRBJ2-1,-,CASRGDRGAYNEQFF,TGCGCCAGCAGGGGAGACAGGGGGGCCTACAATGAGCAGTTCTTC
-,TRBV4-3,TRBJ1-1,once,CASSQFMNTEAFF,TGCGCCAGCAGCCAATTCATGAACACTGAAGCTTTCTTT
TRBD2,TRBV7-3,TRBJ2-3,-,CASSLTLSGLAGGGDTQYF,TGTGCCAGCAGCTTAACCCTGTCTGGTCTAGCGGGGGGAGGAGATACGCAGTATTTT
-,TRBV5-1,TRBJ2-5,-,CASSRDSTYQETQYF,TGCGCCAGCTCCCGGGACTCGACGTACCAAGAGACCCAGTACTTC
-,TRBV11-2,TRBJ1-1,few,CASSFGENTEAFF,TGTGCCAGCAGCTTCGGGGAGAACACTGAAGCTTTCTTT
TRBD1,TRBV18,TRBJ1-4,-,CASSRGQGEKLFF,TGTGCCAGCTCAAGGGGACAGGGAGAAAAACTGTTTTTT
-,TRBV19,TRBJ1-3,-,CASSIGEPGNTIYF,TGTGCCAGTAGTATAGGAGAACCTGGAAACACCATATATTTT
-,TRBV9,TRBJ2-1,-,CASSVDSGGYGNEQFF,TGTGCCAGCAGCGTAGATTCAGGGGGGTACGGCAATGAGCAGTTCTTC
-,TRBV10-2,TRBJ1-1,-,CASSPGSTNTEAFF,TGCGCCAGCAGTCCGGGGAGCACCAACACTGAAGCTTTCTTT
-,TRBV9,TRBJ1-2,-,CASSHRKDSNYGYTF,TGTGCCAGCAGCCACAGAAAGGACAGCAACTATGGCTACACCTTC
TRBD1,TRBV4-2,TRBJ2-7,-,CASSFMTGQGNEQYF,TGTGCCAGCAGCTTCATGACGGGACAGGGTAACGAGCAGTACTTC
-,TRBV24-1,TRBJ2-4,once,CATIVRGIAKNIQYF,TGTGCCACCATTGTCCGAGGCATAGCCAAAAACATTCAGTACTTC
TRBD1,TRBV6-5,TRBJ1-6,-,CASRGTGGSPLHF,TGTGCCAGCAGGGGGACAGGGGGATCACCCCTCCACTTT
-,TRBV19,TRBJ1-5,-,CASMAGNQPQHF,TGTGCCAGTATGGCGGGAAATCAGCCCCAGCATTTT